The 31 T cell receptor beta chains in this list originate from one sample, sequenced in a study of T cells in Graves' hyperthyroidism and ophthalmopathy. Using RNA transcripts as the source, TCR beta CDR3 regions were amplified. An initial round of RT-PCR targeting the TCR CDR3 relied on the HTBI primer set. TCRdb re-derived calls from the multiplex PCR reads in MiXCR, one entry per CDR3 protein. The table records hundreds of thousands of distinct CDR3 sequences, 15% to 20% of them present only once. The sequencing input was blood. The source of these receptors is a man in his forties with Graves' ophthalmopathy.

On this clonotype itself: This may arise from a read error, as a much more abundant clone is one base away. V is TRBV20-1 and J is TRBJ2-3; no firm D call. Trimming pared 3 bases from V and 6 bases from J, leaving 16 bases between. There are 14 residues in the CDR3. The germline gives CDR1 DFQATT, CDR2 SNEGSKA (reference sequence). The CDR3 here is CSASTGSPSDTQYF. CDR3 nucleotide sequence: TGCAGTGCTAGTACCGGATCCCCTTCCGATACGCAGTATTTT.

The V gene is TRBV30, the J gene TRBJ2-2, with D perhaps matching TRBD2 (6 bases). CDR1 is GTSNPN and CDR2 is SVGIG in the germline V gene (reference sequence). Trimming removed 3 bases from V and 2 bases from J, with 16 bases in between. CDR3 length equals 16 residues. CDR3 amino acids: CAWSHRGTSNTGELFF. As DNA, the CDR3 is TGTGCCTGGAGCCACCGAGGGACTTCCAACACCGGGGAGCTGTTTTTT.

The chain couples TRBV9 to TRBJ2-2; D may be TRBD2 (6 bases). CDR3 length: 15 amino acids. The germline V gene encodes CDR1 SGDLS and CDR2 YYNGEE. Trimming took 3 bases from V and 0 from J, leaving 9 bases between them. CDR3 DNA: TGTGCCAGCAGCGCTCTAGCGACGAACACCGGGGAGCTGTTTTTT. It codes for CASSALATNTGELFF.

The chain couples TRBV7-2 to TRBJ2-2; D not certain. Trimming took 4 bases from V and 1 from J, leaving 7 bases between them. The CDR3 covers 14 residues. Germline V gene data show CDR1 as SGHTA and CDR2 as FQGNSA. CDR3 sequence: CASSSEENTGELFF. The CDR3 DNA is TGTGCCAGCAGCTCTGAGGAGAACACCGGGGAGCTGTTTTTT.

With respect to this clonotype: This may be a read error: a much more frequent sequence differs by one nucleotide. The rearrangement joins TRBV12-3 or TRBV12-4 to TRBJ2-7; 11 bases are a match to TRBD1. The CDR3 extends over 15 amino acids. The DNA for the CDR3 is TGTGCCGGCAGTAATCCGGGACAGGGGGTTTTCGAGCAGTACTTC. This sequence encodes CAGSNPGQGVFEQYF.

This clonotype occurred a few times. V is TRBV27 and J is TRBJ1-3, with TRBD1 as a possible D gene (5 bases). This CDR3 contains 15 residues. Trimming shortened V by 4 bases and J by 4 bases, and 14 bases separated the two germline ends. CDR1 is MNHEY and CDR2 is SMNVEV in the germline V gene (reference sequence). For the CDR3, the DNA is TGTGCCAGCAGTTGGGGGGGGGGTCCGGGAAACACCATATATTTT. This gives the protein CASSWGGGPGNTIYF.

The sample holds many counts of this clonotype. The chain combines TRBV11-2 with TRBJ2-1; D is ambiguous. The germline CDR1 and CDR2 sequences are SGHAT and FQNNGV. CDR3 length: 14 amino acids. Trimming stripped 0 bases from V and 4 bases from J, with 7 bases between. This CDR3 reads CASSLENPYNEQFF. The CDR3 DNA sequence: TGTGCCAGCAGCTTAGAGAACCCGTACAATGAGCAGTTCTTC.

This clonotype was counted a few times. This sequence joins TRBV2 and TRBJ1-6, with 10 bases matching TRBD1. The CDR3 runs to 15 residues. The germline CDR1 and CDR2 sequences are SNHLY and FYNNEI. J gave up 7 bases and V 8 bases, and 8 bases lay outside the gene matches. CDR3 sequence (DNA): TGTGCCAGCCGGGACAGGGGTACTCAGAATTCACCCCTCCACTTT. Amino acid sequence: CASRDRGTQNSPLHF. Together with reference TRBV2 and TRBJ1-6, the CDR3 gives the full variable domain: EPEVTQTPSHQVTQMGQEVILRCVPISNHLYFYWYRQILGQKVEFLVSFYNNEISEKSEIFDDQFSVERPDGSNFTLKIRSTKLEDSAMYFCASRDRGTQNSPLHFGNGTRLTVT.

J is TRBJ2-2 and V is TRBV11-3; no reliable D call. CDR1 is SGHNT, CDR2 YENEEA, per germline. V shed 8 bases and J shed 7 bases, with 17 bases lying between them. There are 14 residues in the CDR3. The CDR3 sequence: CASSAPNGDGELFF. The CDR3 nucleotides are TGTGCCAGCTCCGCCCCAAATGGAGACGGGGAGCTGTTTTTT.

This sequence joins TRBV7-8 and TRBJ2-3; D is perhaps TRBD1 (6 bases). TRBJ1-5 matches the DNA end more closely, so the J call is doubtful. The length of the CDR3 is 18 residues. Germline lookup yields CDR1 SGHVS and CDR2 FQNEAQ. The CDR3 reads CASSATRRDRTFTDTQHF. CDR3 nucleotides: TGTGCCAGCAGCGCAACTCGCCGAGACAGGACCTTCACAGATACGCAGCATTTT.

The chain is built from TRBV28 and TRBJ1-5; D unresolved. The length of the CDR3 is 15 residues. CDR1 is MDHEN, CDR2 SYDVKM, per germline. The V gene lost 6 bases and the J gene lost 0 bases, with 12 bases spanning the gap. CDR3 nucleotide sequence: TGTGCCAGCAGACTAGTGGGTTATAGCAATCAGCCCCAGCATTTT. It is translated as CASRLVGYSNQPQHF.

CDR3 region: CASSLGPGRRTYEQYF. As DNA, the CDR3 is TGTGCCAGCAGCTTAGGACCTGGCAGGAGGACCTACGAGCAGTACTTC. This chain connects TRBV7-9 to TRBJ2-7; the D gene is possibly TRBD2 (5 bases). The V gene lost 1 base and the J gene lost 2 bases, with 15 bases spanning the gap. The germline V gene encodes CDR1 SEHNR and CDR2 FQNEAQ (reference sequence). The CDR3 spans 16 residues.

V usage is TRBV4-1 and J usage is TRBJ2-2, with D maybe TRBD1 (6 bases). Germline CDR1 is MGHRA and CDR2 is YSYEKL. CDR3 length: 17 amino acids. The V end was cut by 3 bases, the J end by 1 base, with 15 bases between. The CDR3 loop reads CASSHGKGHLNTGELFF. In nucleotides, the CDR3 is TGCGCCAGCAGCCACGGGAAGGGACATCTGAACACCGGGGAGCTGTTTTTT.

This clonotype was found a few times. The CDR3: CASSLSTGSGNTIYF. CDR3 nucleotide sequence: TGCGCCAGCAGCTTGAGTACGGGATCTGGAAACACCATATATTTT. The V gene is TRBV5-1, the J gene TRBJ1-3; no clear D. This CDR3 comprises 15 residues. From germline, CDR1 is SGHRS and CDR2 YFSETQ. Trimming cost V 1 base and J 1 base, with 9 bases left between them. Filled out from reference TRBV5-1 and TRBJ1-3, the complete variable domain reads KAGVTQTPRYLIKTRGQQVTLSCSPISGHRSVSWYQQTPGQGLQFLFEYFSETQRNKGNFPGRFSGRQFSNSRSEMNVSTLELGDSALYLCASSLSTGSGNTIYFGEGSWLTVV.

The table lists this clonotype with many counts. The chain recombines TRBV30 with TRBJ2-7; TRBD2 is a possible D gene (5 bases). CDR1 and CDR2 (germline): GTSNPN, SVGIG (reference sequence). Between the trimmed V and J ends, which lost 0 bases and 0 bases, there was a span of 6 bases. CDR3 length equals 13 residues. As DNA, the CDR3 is TGTGCCTGGAGTGTCGGGGTCTCCTACGAGCAGTACTTC. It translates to CAWSVGVSYEQYF.

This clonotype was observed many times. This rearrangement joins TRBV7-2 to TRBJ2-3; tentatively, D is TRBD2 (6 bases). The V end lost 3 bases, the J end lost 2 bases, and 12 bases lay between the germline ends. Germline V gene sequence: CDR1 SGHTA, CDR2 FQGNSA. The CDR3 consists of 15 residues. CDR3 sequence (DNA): TGTGCCAGCAGCTTTGCGGGAACCTACACAGATACGCAGTATTTT. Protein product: CASSFAGTYTDTQYF.

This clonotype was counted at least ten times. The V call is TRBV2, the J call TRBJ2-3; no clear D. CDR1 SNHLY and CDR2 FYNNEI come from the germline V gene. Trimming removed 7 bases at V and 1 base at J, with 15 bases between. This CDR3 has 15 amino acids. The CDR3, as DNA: TGTGCCAGCATTCACGACCGTGGTCGCACAGATACGCAGTATTTT. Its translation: CASIHDRGRTDTQYF.

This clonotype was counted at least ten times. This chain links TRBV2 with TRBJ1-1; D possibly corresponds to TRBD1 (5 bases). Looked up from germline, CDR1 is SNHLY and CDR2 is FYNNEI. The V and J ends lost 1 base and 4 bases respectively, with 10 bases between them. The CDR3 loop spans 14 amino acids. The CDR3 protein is CASSEGEGSTEAFF. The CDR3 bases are TGTGCCAGCAGTGAAGGGGAGGGGAGCACTGAAGCTTTCTTT.

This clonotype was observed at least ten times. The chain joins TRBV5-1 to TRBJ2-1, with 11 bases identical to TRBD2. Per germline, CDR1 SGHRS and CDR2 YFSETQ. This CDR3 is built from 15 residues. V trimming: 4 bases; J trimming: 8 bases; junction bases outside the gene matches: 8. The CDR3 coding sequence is TGCGCCAGCAGCCCTACTAGCGGGAGTATTTATGAGCAGTTCTTC. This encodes CASSPTSGSIYEQFF.

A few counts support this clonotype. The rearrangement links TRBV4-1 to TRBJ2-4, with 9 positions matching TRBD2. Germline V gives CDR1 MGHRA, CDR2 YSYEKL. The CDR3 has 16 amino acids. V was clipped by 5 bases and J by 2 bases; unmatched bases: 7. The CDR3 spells CASSSNGLASKNIQYF. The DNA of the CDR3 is TGCGCCAGCAGCTCTAACGGACTAGCGTCCAAAAACATTCAGTACTTC.

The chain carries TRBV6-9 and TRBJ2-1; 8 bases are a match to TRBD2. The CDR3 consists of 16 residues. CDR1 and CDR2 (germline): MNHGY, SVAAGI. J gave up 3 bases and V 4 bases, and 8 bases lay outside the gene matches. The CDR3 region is CASSSKRGINYNEQFF. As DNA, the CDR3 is TGTGCCAGCAGTTCAAAGCGGGGGATTAACTACAATGAGCAGTTCTTC.

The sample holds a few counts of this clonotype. CDR3: CASSLDGTDEKLFF. CDR3 DNA sequence: TGCGCCAGCAGCTTGGATGGGACAGATGAAAAACTGTTTTTT. V usage is TRBV5-1 and J usage is TRBJ1-4; 7 bases map to TRBD1. CDR3 size: 14 residues. Germline CDR1 is SGHRS and CDR2 is YFSETQ. J was trimmed by 6 bases and V by 0 bases; bases with no gene match: 2.

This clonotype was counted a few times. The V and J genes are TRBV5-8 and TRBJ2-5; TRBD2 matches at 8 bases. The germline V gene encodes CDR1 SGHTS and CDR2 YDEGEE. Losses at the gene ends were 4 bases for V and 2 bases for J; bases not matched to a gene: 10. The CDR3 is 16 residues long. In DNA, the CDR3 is TGTGCCAGCAGCCACGGGGGGGGGCGTTTTCAAGAGACCCAGTACTTC. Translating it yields CASSHGGGRFQETQYF. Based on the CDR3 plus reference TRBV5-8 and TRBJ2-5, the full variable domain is EAGVTQSPTHLIKTRGQQATLRCSPISGHTSVYWYQQALGLGLQFLLWYDEGEERNRGNFPPRFSGRQFPNYSSELNVNALELEDSALYLCASSHGGGRFQETQYFGPGTRLLVL.

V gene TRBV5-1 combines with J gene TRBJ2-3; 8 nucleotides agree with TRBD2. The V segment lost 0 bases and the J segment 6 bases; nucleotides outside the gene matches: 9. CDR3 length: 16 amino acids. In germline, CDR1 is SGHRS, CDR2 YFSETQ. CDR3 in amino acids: CASSLASGGRGDTQYF. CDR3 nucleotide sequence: TGCGCCAGCAGCTTGGCCAGCGGGGGTCGGGGTGATACGCAGTATTTT. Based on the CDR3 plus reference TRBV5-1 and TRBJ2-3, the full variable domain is KAGVTQTPRYLIKTRGQQVTLSCSPISGHRSVSWYQQTPGQGLQFLFEYFSETQRNKGNFPGRFSGRQFSNSRSEMNVSTLELGDSALYLCASSLASGGRGDTQYFGPGTRLTVL.

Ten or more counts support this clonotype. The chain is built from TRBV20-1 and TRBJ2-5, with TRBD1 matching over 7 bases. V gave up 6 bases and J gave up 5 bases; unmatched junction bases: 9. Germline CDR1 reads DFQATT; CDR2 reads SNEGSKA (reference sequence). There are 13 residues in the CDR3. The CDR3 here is CSARPGQRETQYF. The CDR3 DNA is TGCAGTGCGAGACCGGGACAGCGTGAGACCCAGTACTTC.

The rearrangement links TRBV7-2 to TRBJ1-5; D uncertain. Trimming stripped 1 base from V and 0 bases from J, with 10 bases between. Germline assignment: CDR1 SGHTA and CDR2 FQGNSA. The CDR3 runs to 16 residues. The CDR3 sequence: CASSLGVIFSNQPQHF. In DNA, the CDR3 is TGTGCCAGCAGCTTAGGGGTCATCTTTAGCAATCAGCCCCAGCATTTT.

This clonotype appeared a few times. CDR3 region: CASSSTGGGNEQFF. The CDR3 nucleotides are TGTGCCAGCAGTTCAACAGGGGGCGGGAATGAGCAGTTCTTC. V gene TRBV6-2 or TRBV6-3 combines with J gene TRBJ2-1; TRBD1 aligns across 9 bases. After removal of 4 bases from V and 7 bases from J, the junction contained 5 bases not matched to a gene. CDR3 size: 14 residues. Germline V lookup: CDR1 MNHEY, CDR2 SVGEGT.

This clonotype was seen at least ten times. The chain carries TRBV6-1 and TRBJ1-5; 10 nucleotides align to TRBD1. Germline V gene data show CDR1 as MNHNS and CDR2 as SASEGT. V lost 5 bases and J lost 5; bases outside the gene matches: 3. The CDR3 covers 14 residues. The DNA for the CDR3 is TGTGCCAGCAGTTGGGGGACAGGGGATCAGCCCCAGCATTTT. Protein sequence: CASSWGTGDQPQHF.

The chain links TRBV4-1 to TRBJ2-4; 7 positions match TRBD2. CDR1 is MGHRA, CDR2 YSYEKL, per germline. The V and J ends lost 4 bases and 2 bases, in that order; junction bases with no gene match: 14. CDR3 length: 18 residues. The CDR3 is CASSRGASGPFSKNIQYF. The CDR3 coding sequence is TGCGCCAGCAGCCGTGGAGCTAGCGGACCTTTTTCCAAAAACATTCAGTACTTC.

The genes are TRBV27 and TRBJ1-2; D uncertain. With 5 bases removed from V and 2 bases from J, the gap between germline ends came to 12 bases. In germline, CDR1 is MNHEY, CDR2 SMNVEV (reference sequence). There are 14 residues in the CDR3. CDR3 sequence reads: CASSPRALNYGYTF. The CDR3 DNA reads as TGTGCCAGCAGTCCGCGGGCCCTAAACTATGGCTACACCTTC.

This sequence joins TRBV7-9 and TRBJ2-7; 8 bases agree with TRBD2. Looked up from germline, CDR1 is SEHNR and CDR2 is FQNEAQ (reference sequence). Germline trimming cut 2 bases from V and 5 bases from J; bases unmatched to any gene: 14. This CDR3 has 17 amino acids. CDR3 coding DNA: TGTGCCAGCAGCTTAATGGGTGGCGGGAGGCGTAGCGACGAGCAGTACTTC. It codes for CASSLMGGGRRSDEQYF. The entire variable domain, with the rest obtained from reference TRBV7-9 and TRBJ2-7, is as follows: DTGVSQNPRHKITKRGQNVTFRCDPISEHNRLYWYRQTLGQGPEFLTYFQNEAQLEKSRLLSDRFSAERPKGSFSTLEIQRTEQGDSAMYLCASSLMGGGRRSDEQYFGPGTRLTVT.